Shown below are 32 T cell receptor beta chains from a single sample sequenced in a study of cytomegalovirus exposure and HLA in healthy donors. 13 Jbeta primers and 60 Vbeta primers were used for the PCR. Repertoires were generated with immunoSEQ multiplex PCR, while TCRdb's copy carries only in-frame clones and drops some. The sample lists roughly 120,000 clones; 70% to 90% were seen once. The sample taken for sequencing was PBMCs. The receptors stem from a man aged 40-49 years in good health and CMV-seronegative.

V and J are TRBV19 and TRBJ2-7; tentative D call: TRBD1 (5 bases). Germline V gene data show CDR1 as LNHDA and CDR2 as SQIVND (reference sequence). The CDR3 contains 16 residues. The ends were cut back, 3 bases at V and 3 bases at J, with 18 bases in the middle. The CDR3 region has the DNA TGTGCCAGTAGTATGCAGGGTAAGCCGTCGGGCTACGAGCAGTACTTC. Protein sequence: CASSMQGKPSGYEQYF.

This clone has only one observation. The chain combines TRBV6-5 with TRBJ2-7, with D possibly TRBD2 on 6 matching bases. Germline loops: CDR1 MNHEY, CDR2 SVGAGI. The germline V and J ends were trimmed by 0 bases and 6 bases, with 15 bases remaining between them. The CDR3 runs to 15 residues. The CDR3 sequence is CASSYSGGRTSEQYF. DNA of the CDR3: TGTGCCAGCAGTTACTCCGGGGGAAGGACCTCCGAGCAGTACTTC.

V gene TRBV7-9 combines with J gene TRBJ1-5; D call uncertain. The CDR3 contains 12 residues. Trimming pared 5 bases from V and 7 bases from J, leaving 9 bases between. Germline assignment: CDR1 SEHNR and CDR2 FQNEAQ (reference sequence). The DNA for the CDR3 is TGTGCCAGCAGCCCCGCGGGGCAGCCCCAGCATTTT. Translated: CASSPAGQPQHF.

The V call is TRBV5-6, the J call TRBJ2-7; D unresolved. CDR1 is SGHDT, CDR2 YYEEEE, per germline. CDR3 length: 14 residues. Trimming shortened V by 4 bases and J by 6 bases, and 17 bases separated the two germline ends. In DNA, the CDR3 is TGTGCCAGCAGCACTGGGCGTTCTGATTCCGAGCAGTACTTC. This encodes CASSTGRSDSEQYF.

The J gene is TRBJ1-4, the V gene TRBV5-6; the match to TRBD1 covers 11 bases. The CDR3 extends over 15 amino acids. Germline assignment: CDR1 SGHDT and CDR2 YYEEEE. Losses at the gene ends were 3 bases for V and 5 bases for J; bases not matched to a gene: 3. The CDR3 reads CASSWTGGRNEKLFF. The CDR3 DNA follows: TGTGCCAGCAGCTGGACAGGGGGCAGAAATGAAAAACTGTTTTTT.

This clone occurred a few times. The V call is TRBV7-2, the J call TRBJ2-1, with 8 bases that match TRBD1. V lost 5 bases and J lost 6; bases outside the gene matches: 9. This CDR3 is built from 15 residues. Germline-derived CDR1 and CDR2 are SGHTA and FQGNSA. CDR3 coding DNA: TGTGCCAGCAGCACCAGGGGGCTCGACCTCAATGAGCAGTTCTTC. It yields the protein CASSTRGLDLNEQFF.

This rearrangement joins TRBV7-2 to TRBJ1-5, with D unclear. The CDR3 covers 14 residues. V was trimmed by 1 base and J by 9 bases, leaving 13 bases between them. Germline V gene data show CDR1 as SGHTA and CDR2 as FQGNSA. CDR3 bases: TGTGCCAGCAGCTTAGGGGCAGCCCCCGGGCCCCAGCATTTT. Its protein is CASSLGAAPGPQHF. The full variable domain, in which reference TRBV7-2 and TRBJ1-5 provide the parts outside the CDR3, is GAGVSQSPSNKVTEKGKDVELRCDPISGHTALYWYRQSLGQGLEFLIYFQGNSAPDKSGLPSDRFSAERTGGSVSTLTIQRTQQEDSAVYLCASSLGAAPGPQHFGDGTRLSIL.

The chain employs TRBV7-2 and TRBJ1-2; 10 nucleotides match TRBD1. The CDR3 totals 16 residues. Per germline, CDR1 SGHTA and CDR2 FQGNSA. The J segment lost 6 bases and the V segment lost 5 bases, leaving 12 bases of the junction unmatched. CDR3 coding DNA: TGTGCCAGCAGCCCCCCTTCCCGACAGGGGGCTAATGGCTACACCTTC. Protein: CASSPPSRQGANGYTF.

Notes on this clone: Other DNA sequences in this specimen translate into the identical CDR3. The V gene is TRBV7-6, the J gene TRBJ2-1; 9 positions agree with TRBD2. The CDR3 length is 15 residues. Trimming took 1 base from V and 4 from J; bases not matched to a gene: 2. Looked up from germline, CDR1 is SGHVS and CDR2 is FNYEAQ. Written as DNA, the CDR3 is TGTGCCAGCAGCTTAGGACTAGCGGTTTACAATGAGCAGTTCTTC. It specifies CASSLGLAVYNEQFF. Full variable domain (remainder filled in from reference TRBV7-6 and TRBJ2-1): GAGVSQSPRYKVTKRGQDVALRCDPISGHVSLYWYRQALGQGPEFLTYFNYEAQQDKSGLPNDRFSAERPEGSISTLTIQRTEQRDSAMYRCASSLGLAVYNEQFFGPGTRLTVL.

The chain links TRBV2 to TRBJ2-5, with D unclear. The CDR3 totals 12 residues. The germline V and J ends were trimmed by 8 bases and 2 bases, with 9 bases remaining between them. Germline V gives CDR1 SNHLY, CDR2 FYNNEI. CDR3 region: CASFRVQETQYF. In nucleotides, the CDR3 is TGTGCCAGCTTCCGGGTACAAGAGACCCAGTACTTC.

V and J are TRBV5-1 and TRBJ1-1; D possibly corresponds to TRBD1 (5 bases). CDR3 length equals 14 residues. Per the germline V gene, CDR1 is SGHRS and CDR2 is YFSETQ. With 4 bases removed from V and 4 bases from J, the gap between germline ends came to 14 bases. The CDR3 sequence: CASSVEPRVTEAFF. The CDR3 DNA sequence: TGCGCCAGCAGCGTCGAACCCAGGGTCACTGAAGCTTTCTTT.

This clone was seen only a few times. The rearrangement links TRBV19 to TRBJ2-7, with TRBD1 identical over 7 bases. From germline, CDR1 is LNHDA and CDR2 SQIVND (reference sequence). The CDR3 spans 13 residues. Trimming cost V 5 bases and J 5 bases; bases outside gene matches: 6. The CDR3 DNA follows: TGTGCCAGTAGTGCATACAGGGGCCACGAGCAGTACTTC. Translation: CASSAYRGHEQYF.

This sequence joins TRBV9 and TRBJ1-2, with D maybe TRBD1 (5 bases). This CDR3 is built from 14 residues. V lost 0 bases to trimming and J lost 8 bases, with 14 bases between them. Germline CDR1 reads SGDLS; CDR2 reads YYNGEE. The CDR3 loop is CASSVGVGAKGYTF. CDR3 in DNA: TGTGCCAGCAGCGTAGGGGTAGGGGCGAAAGGCTACACCTTC.

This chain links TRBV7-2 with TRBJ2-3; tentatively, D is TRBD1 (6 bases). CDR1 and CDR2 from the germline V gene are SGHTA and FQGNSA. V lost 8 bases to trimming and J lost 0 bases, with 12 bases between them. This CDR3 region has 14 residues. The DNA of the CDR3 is TGTGCCAGCTCGGGACAACTTAGCACAGATACGCAGTATTTT. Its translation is CASSGQLSTDTQYF.

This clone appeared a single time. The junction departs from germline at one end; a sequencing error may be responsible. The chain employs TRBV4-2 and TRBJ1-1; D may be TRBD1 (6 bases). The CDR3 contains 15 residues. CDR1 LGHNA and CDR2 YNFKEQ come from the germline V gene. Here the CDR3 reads CASSQDPRRDTKAFF. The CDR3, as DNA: TGTGCCAGCAGCCAAGATCCCCGACGGGACACTAAAGCTTTCTTT.

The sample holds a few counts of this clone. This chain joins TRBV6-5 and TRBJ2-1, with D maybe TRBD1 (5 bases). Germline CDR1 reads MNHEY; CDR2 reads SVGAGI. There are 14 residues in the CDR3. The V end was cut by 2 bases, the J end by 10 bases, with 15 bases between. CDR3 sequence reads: CASSYDSGLGEQFF. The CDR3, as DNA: TGTGCCAGCAGTTACGATTCAGGGCTAGGAGAGCAGTTCTTC.

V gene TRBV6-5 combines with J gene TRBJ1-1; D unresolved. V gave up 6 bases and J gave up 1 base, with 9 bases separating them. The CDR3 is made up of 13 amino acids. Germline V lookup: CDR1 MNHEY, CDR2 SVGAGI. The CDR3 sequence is CASRQQRNTEAFF. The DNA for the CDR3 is TGTGCCAGCAGGCAACAAAGGAACACTGAAGCTTTCTTT.

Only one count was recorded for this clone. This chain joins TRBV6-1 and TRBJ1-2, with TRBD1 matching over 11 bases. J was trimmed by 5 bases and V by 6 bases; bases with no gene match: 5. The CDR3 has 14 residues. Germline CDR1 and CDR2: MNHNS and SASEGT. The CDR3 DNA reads TGTGCCAGCAGAGGGACAGGGGGGTTATATGGCTACACCTTC. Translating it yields CASRGTGGLYGYTF.

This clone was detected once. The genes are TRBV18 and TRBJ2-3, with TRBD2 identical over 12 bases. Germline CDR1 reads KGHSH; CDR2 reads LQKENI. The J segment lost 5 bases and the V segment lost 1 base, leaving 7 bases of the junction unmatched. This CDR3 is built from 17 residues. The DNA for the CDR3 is TGTGCCAGCTCACCACTCTCACTAGCGGGGGGCAAAGATACGCAGTATTTT. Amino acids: CASSPLSLAGGKDTQYF.

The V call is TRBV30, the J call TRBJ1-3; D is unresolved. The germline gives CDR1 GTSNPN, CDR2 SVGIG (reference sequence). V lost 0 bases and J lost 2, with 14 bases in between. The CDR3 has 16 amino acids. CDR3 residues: CAWSVRPGYPGNTIYF. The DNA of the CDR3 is TGTGCCTGGAGTGTACGCCCCGGGTACCCTGGAAACACCATATATTTT.

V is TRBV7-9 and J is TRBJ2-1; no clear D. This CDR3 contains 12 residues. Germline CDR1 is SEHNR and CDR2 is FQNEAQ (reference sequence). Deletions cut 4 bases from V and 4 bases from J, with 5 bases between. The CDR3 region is CASSWRYNEQFF. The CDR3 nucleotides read TGTGCCAGCAGCTGGCGGTACAATGAGCAGTTCTTC.

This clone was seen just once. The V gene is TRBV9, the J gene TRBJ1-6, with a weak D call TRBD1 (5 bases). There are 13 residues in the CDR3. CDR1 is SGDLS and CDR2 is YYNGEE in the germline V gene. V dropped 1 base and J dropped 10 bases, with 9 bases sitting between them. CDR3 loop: CASSVRDSSPLHF. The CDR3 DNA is TGTGCCAGCAGCGTACGTGACAGCTCACCCCTCCACTTT.

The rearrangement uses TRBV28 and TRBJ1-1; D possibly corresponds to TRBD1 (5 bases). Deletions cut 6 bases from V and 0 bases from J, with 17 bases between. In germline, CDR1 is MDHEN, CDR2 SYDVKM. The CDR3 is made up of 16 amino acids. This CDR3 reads CASRNTRRVVNTEAFF. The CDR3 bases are TGTGCCAGCAGGAATACTCGCAGGGTCGTGAACACTGAAGCTTTCTTT.

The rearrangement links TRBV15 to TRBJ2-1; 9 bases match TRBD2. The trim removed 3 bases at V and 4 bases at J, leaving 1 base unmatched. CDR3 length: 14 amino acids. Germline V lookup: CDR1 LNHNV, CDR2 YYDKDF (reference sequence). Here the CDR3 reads CATSSLAGYNEQFF. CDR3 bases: TGTGCCACCAGCAGTCTAGCGGGGTACAATGAGCAGTTCTTC. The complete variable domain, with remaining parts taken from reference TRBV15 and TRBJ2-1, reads DAMVIQNPRYQVTQFGKPVTLSCSQTLNHNVMYWYQQKSSQAPKLLFHYYDKDFNNEADTPDNFQSRRPNTSFCFLDIRSPGLGDTAMYLCATSSLAGYNEQFFGPGTRLTVL.

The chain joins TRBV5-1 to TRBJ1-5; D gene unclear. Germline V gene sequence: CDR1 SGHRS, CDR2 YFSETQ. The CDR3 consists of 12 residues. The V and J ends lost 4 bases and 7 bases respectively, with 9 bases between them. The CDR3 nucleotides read TGCGCCAGCAGCCCGGAGGGACAGCCCCAGCATTTT. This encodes CASSPEGQPQHF.

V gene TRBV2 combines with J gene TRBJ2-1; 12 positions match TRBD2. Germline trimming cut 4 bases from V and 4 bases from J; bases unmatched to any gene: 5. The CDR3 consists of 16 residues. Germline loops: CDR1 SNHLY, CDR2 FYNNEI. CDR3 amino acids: CASSGGLAGLYNEQFF. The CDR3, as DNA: TGTGCCAGCAGTGGGGGACTAGCGGGCTTATACAATGAGCAGTTCTTC.

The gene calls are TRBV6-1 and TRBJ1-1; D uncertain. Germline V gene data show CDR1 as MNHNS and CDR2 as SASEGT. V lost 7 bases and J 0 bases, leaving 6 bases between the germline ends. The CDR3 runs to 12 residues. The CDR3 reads CASTRVNTEAFF. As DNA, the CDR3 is TGTGCCAGCACGAGGGTGAACACTGAAGCTTTCTTT.

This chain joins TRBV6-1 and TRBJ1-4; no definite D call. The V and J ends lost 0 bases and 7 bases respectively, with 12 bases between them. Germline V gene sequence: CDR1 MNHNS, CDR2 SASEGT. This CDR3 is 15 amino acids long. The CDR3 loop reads CASSEASAGSEKLFF. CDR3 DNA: TGTGCCAGCAGTGAAGCCTCGGCAGGAAGTGAAAAACTGTTTTTT.

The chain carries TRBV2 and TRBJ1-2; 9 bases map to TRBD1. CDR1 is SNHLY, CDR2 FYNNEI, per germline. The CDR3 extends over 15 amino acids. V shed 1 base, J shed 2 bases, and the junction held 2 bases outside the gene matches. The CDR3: CASSEGGTGNYGYTF. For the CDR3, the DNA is TGTGCCAGCAGTGAAGGGGGGACAGGGAACTATGGCTACACCTTC. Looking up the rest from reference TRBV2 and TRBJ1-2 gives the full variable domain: EPEVTQTPSHQVTQMGQEVILRCVPISNHLYFYWYRQILGQKVEFLVSFYNNEISEKSEIFDDQFSVERPDGSNFTLKIRSTKLEDSAMYFCASSEGGTGNYGYTFGSGTRLTVV.

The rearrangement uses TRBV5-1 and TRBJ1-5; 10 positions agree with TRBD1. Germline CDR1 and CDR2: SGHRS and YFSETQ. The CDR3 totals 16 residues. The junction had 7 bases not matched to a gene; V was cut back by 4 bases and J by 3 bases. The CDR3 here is CASSVGQGGFNQPQHF. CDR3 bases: TGCGCCAGCAGCGTCGGACAGGGGGGTTTCAATCAGCCCCAGCATTTT. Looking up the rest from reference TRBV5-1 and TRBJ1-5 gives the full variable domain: KAGVTQTPRYLIKTRGQQVTLSCSPISGHRSVSWYQQTPGQGLQFLFEYFSETQRNKGNFPGRFSGRQFSNSRSEMNVSTLELGDSALYLCASSVGQGGFNQPQHFGDGTRLSIL.

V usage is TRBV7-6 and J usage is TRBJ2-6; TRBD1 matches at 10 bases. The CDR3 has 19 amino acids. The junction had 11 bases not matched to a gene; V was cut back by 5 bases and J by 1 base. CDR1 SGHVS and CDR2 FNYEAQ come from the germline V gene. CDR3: CASSLVVGGQGSGANVLTF. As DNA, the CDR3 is TGTGCCAGCAGCCTCGTCGTAGGGGGACAGGGGTCTGGGGCCAACGTCCTGACTTTC. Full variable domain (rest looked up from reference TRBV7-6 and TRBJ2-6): GAGVSQSPRYKVTKRGQDVALRCDPISGHVSLYWYRQALGQGPEFLTYFNYEAQQDKSGLPNDRFSAERPEGSISTLTIQRTEQRDSAMYRCASSLVVGGQGSGANVLTFGAGSRLTVL.

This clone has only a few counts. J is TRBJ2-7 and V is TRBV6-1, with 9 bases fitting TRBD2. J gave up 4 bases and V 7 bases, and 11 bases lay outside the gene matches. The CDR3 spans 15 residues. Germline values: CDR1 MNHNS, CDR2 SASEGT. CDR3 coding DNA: TGTGCCAGCATCCGGACCGGGACTAGCTTTTACGAGCAGTACTTC. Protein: CASIRTGTSFYEQYF.